This T cell receptor beta chain was profiled in a study of T-cell reconstitution after alpha-beta-depleted transplantation in children. Unique molecular identifiers featured in how the TCRbeta library was prepared. TCRdb used MiXCR to reprocess the PCR reads, holding one entry per CDR3 protein. The sample holds over 200,000 distinct CDR3 sequences, roughly 8.1% seen once. Regarding the study as a whole: Counts and diversity of T cells one year after transplant came mostly from newly produced T cells. Reportedly, only several hundred clones from non-depleted graft cells drove alpha-beta T-cell counts at about two months. Elevated TCRbeta diversity at day 60 was traced, in some patients, to surviving recipient T cells and thymic progenitors.

This clonotype was found once. The antigen remains unidentified. A read error is possible here, since a much larger clone lies one base away. The material sequenced was PBMCs, mostly from graft donor cells, taken 360 days after TCRalphabeta/CD19-depleted stem cell transplant. The TCR originated in a male patient between 2 and 10 years old who had a stem cell transplant for acute myeloid leukemia, so the T cells may come from the graft donor.

CDR3 sequence (DNA): TGTGCCAGCTGTAAACAGGGGGTGATGCACCCATCCAGGTACTTC. Protein: CASCKQGVMHPSRYF. The chain is built from TRBV2 and TRBJ2-7; 8 bases line up with TRBD1. The CDR3 extends over 15 amino acids. Germline V gene lookup returns CDR1 SNHLY and CDR2 FYNNEI. Trimming at V came to 8 bases and at J to 12 bases, leaving 21 bases not matched to a gene.